Below, 13 T cell receptor beta chains from the same sample are listed, as sequenced in a study of blood T cells in healthy people across ages. For the second PCR, which ran for 7 to 11 cycles, a sample-barcoded 5' primer and a J-beta primer mix were used. TCRdb recomputed calls from the 5' RACE reads with MiXCR, one row per CDR3 protein. The sample holds approximately 790,000 distinct CDR3 sequences, less than 80% seen once. Sequencing was carried out using blood. The receptors shown here come from a man aged 25-40 years in good health.

This clonotype was counted only a few times. The V gene is TRBV20-1, the J gene TRBJ2-6; 7 bases match TRBD1. V shed 1 base, J shed 0 bases, and the junction held 6 bases outside the gene matches. The germline V gene has CDR1 DFQATT and CDR2 SNEGSKA (reference sequence). This CDR3 comprises 17 residues. The CDR3 spells CSARAGTARSGANVLTF. In nucleotides, the CDR3 is TGCAGTGCTAGAGCGGGGACAGCCCGCTCTGGGGCCAACGTCCTGACTTTC.

The chain uses TRBV10-3 and TRBJ2-5; D uncertain. Matching the DNA end better, TRBJ2-7 makes the J call doubtful. Germline CDR1 is ENHRY and CDR2 is SYGVKD. The CDR3 sequence is 13 residues long. DNA for the CDR3: TGTGCCATCAGTGATAGTCCTCTCTACGAGCAGTACTTC. This encodes CAISDSPLYEQYF.

Regarding this clonotype: At one of its ends the junction is not consistent with the germline gene, which may arise from a read error. This sequence joins TRBV7-9 and TRBJ2-1, with D perhaps given as TRBD1 or TRBD2 (5 bases each). From germline, CDR1 is SEHNR and CDR2 FQNEAQ (reference sequence). The CDR3 consists of 16 residues. The CDR3 DNA is TGTGCCAGCAGCCTTTCGGGACCGAGCTCCCACAATGAGCAGTTCTTC. This gives the protein CASSLSGPSSHNEQFF.

The rearrangement links TRBV18 to TRBJ2-7; 8 bases match TRBD1. Germline V CDR1 and CDR2: KGHSH, LQKENI. V lost 2 bases, J lost 1 base, and 7 bases stayed unmatched. The CDR3 consists of 16 residues. The CDR3 reads CASSPNIGQGSYEQYF. CDR3 sequence (DNA): TGTGCCAGCTCACCAAATATAGGACAGGGTTCCTACGAGCAGTACTTC.

This clonotype was seen only a few times. J is TRBJ1-2 and V is TRBV29-1; a possible D gene is TRBD1 (6 bases). CDR1 is SQVTM, CDR2 ANQGSEA, per germline. The length of the CDR3 is 13 residues. V lost 4 bases to trimming and J lost 8 bases, with 17 bases between them. The CDR3 protein is CSVGAQGASGYTF. The CDR3 DNA reads as TGCAGCGTTGGGGCACAGGGAGCAAGCGGCTACACCTTC.

The genes are TRBV30 and TRBJ2-7; TRBD1 agrees at 8 bases. The CDR3 runs 15 residues. The germline V gene encodes CDR1 GTSNPN and CDR2 SVGIG (reference sequence). Trimming at V came to 5 bases and at J to 6 bases, leaving 15 bases not matched to a gene. CDR3 sequence: CAWDRTGTFGGEQYF. The CDR3 coding sequence is TGTGCCTGGGACCGGACAGGGACGTTTGGTGGCGAGCAGTACTTC.

The J gene is TRBJ2-5, the V gene TRBV12-3 or TRBV12-4; D gene ambiguous. V was shortened by 1 base and J by 11 bases, with 14 bases between the two germline ends. The CDR3 has 13 amino acids. The CDR3 DNA reads TGTGCCAGCAGTTTAGGGGTATACAATGAGCAGTACTTC. Translated, it gives CASSLGVYNEQYF.

This clonotype was seen more than once but under ten times. The chain has TRBV10-3 and TRBJ1-5; TRBD1 aligns across 7 bases. The CDR3 runs to 15 residues. The V gene end was trimmed by 2 bases and the J gene end by 7 bases; junction bases not matched to a gene: 8. Germline V gene data show CDR1 as ENHRY and CDR2 as SYGVKD. The CDR3 loop is CAISEGGTAEQPQHF. In DNA, the CDR3 is TGTGCCATCAGTGAGGGCGGGACAGCAGAGCAGCCCCAGCATTTT.

This clonotype was picked up a small number of times. The chain employs TRBV10-3 and TRBJ1-2; no clear D gene. Trimming pared 2 bases from V and 2 bases from J, leaving 3 bases between. CDR3 length: 12 residues. Germline V gene sequence: CDR1 ENHRY, CDR2 SYGVKD. CDR3 sequence (DNA): TGTGCCATCAGTGAGGCCAACTATGGCTACACCTTC. It is translated as CAISEANYGYTF.

Only a few counts were recorded for this clonotype. The gene calls are TRBV7-2 and TRBJ2-1, with 10 bases matching TRBD2. Germline loops: CDR1 SGHTA, CDR2 FQGNSA. The length of the CDR3 is 15 residues. J gave up 7 bases and V 6 bases, and 9 bases lay outside the gene matches. CDR3 amino acids: CASSPPGLAPNEQFF. The CDR3 DNA sequence: TGTGCCAGCAGTCCACCGGGACTAGCGCCTAATGAGCAGTTCTTC.

The chain has TRBV12-3 or TRBV12-4 and TRBJ1-5; tentative D call: TRBD1 (5 bases). The V gene lost 5 bases and the J gene lost 3 bases, with 14 bases spanning the gap. The CDR3 is 15 residues long. CDR3 sequence (DNA): TGTGCCAGCAGTCGCCAGGGAGGGATCAATCAGCCCCAGCATTTT. This encodes CASSRQGGINQPQHF.

The V and J genes are TRBV7-2 and TRBJ1-2; D is undetermined. Trimming removed 1 base at V and 7 bases at J, with 10 bases between. Germline V lookup: CDR1 SGHTA, CDR2 FQGNSA. The CDR3 is made up of 13 amino acids. The DNA for the CDR3 is TGTGCCAGCAGCTTAGTGCGGGCGGGTGGCTACACCTTC. It encodes CASSLVRAGGYTF.

This chain connects TRBV12-3 or TRBV12-4 to TRBJ2-3, with 13 bases fitting TRBD2. The CDR3 contains 15 residues. V lost 7 bases to trimming and J lost 5 bases; unmatched junction nucleotides: 6. DNA for the CDR3: TGTGCCAGCAACCCGGGACTAGCGGGGCTAGATACGCAGTATTTT. Translated, it gives CASNPGLAGLDTQYF.